This passage covers 24 T cell receptor beta chains from one sample sequenced in a study of lymphopenia after photon versus proton radiotherapy (dated by TCRdb to the late 2010s). The library was obtained by the immunoSEQ multiplex PCR assay. Drawn from immuneACCESS, this table holds only the in-frame rearrangements with V and J called that TCRdb kept. Clones are partly lost; checked studies trace under half to an unresolved V gene and leave the rest unexplained. This sample lists 25,000 to 30,000 clones; about four fifths were detected once. 31% of the sample comes from the top ten. Sequenced here: peripheral blood, sampled from a patient treated with photon-based radiotherapy. Source of these receptors: a man between 50 and 59 years old with gastric cancer.

This clone was recorded only once. The rearrangement links TRBV5-1 to TRBJ2-5; TRBD2 agrees at 8 bases. V dropped 0 bases and J dropped 6; count of bases not matched to a gene: 4. The CDR3 totals 14 residues. In germline, CDR1 is SGHRS, CDR2 YFSETQ. CDR3 DNA: TGCGCCAGCAGCTTGGACCCGGGAGGGAAGACCCAGTACTTC. Protein product: CASSLDPGGKTQYF.

This chain connects TRBV10-1 to TRBJ2-3; D call uncertain. Trimming removed 1 base from V and 2 bases from J, with 4 bases in between. CDR3 size: 13 residues. The germline gives CDR1 WNHNN, CDR2 SYGVQD (reference sequence). The CDR3: CASSEFFTDTQYF. Here the CDR3 DNA reads TGCGCCAGCAGTGAGTTCTTCACAGATACGCAGTATTTT.

The chain combines TRBV5-1 with TRBJ1-5, with unresolved D. V dropped 0 bases and J dropped 3 bases, with 7 bases sitting between them. There are 14 residues in the CDR3. The germline V gene has CDR1 SGHRS and CDR2 YFSETQ. The CDR3 bases are TGCGCCAGCAGCTTGGGGCAGGCCAATCAGCCCCAGCATTTT. This codes for CASSLGQANQPQHF. The full variable domain, with the rest looked up from reference TRBV5-1 and TRBJ1-5, is KAGVTQTPRYLIKTRGQQVTLSCSPISGHRSVSWYQQTPGQGLQFLFEYFSETQRNKGNFPGRFSGRQFSNSRSEMNVSTLELGDSALYLCASSLGQANQPQHFGDGTRLSIL.

This chain joins TRBV18 and TRBJ2-7; 7 positions match TRBD1. The germline V gene has CDR1 KGHSH and CDR2 LQKENI. V lost 2 bases to trimming and J lost 4 bases; unmatched junction nucleotides: 2. The CDR3 is 13 residues long. The CDR3 spells CASSPGRGYEQYV. Written as DNA, the CDR3 is TGTGCCAGCTCACCAGGCAGGGGGTACGAGCAGTACGTC.

The table lists this clone with a few counts. The rearrangement joins TRBV11-3 to TRBJ1-3; possible D gene TRBD1, 5 bases. Germline loops: CDR1 SGHNT, CDR2 YENEEA. The V end was cut by 0 bases, the J end by 8 bases, with 14 bases between. The CDR3 totals 15 residues. The CDR3 DNA sequence: TGTGCCAGCAGCTTAGACTCCAGACAGCAGGACACCATATATTTT. The encoded protein is CASSLDSRQQDTIYF.

V and J are TRBV19 and TRBJ1-2; TRBD1 agrees at 11 bases. The germline CDR1 and CDR2 sequences are LNHDA and SQIVND (reference sequence). J lost 4 bases, V lost 2 bases, and 6 bases had no gene match. This CDR3 has 16 residues. CDR3 coding DNA: TGTGCCAGTAGTATATTTCGGACAGGGGGCGGCTATGGCTACACCTTC. Translating gives CASSIFRTGGGYGYTF.

The rearrangement links TRBV6-1 to TRBJ1-2; no clear D gene. Germline V gene data show CDR1 as MNHNS and CDR2 as SASEGT. The CDR3 spans 14 residues. V was shortened by 5 bases and J by 4 bases, with 14 bases between the two germline ends. DNA of the CDR3: TGTGCCAGCAGTCGAGGAGAGGGTAGCTATGGCTACACCTTC. It codes for CASSRGEGSYGYTF.

The chain carries TRBV18 and TRBJ2-1, with D possibly TRBD2 on 7 matching bases. CDR3 length: 14 residues. Germline assignment: CDR1 KGHSH and CDR2 LQKENI. V lost 3 bases and J lost 9, with 15 bases in between. The CDR3 here is CASSPGGGQSEQFF. For the CDR3, the DNA is TGTGCCAGCTCACCCGGCGGGGGCCAAAGTGAGCAGTTCTTC.

The rearrangement links TRBV13 to TRBJ1-4; a weak D match, TRBD1 (5 bases). V was pared by 3 bases and J by 6 bases, with 11 bases between. Per the germline V gene, CDR1 is PRHDT and CDR2 is FYEKMQ (reference sequence). This CDR3 is 14 amino acids long. The CDR3 DNA reads TGTGCCAGCAGCTTCTCAGGGCGGGATGAAAAACTGTTTTTT. Translation: CASSFSGRDEKLFF.

The chain recombines TRBV18 with TRBJ2-2; D possibly corresponds to TRBD1 (6 bases). This CDR3 spans 15 amino acids. CDR1 and CDR2 from the germline V gene are KGHSH and LQKENI. Trimming removed 4 bases at V and 5 bases at J, with 14 bases between. DNA of the CDR3: TGTGCCAGCTCACTAAGGAACAGGGAAACCGGGGAGCTGTTTTTT. Protein product: CASSLRNRETGELFF.

There are a few counts of this clone. This sequence joins TRBV19 and TRBJ2-5; D remains unclear. Germline CDR1 LNHDA, CDR2 SQIVND (reference sequence). The CDR3 contains 13 residues. The V gene lost 5 bases and the J gene lost 4 bases, with 11 bases spanning the gap. The CDR3 DNA reads as TGTGCCAGTAGTCCGACCCAGCGAGAGACCCAGTACTTC. It translates to CASSPTQRETQYF.

This chain joins TRBV7-2 and TRBJ1-5; the D is unclear. From germline, CDR1 is SGHTA and CDR2 FQGNSA. The CDR3 runs 15 residues. V was clipped by 0 bases and J by 2 bases, with 8 bases between them. The CDR3 region is CASSLAGWGNQPQHF. In DNA form, the CDR3 reads TGTGCCAGCAGCTTAGCGGGTTGGGGCAATCAGCCCCAGCATTTT.

The rearrangement uses TRBV11-3 and TRBJ2-3; D unclear. The CDR3 contains 13 residues. The V and J ends lost 1 base and 10 bases respectively, with 12 bases between them. Germline values: CDR1 SGHNT, CDR2 YENEEA. The DNA of the CDR3 is TGTGCCAGCAGCTTAGGAGAGGAGAACGCGCAGTATTTT. The encoded protein is CASSLGEENAQYF.

The V and J genes are TRBV29-1 and TRBJ2-5; D possibly corresponds to TRBD1 (5 bases). CDR1 is SQVTM, CDR2 ANQGSEA, per germline. The V gene lost 1 base and the J gene lost 5 bases, with 11 bases spanning the gap. The CDR3 extends over 13 amino acids. The CDR3 DNA follows: TGCAGCGTTGAAGCTCAGGGTCGGGAGACCCAGTACTTC. Amino acids: CSVEAQGRETQYF. The full variable domain, rest sourced from reference TRBV29-1 and TRBJ2-5, is SAVISQKPSRDICQRGTSLTIQCQVDSQVTMMFWYRQQPGQSLTLIATANQGSEATYESGFVIDKFPISRPNLTFSTLTVSNMSPEDSSIYLCSVEAQGRETQYFGPGTRLLVL.

This clone appeared a single time. A much larger clone lies one base from this, so it may be a read error. V and J are TRBV10-1 and TRBJ2-7; unclear D gene. V was cut by 4 bases and J by 4 bases, with 11 bases left in between. CDR1 is WNHNN and CDR2 is SYGVQD in the germline V gene (reference sequence). CDR3 length: 13 amino acids. The CDR3 nucleotides read TGCGCCAGCAGTGGGCGAATTGGGTACGAGCAGTACTTC. This encodes CASSGRIGYEQYF.

V usage is TRBV15 and J usage is TRBJ2-2; D uncertain. Per germline, CDR1 LNHNV and CDR2 YYDKDF (reference sequence). This CDR3 comprises 15 residues. The V gene lost 1 base and the J gene lost 9 bases, with 15 bases spanning the gap. CDR3 sequence: CATSRGTRSRRELFF. The CDR3 DNA reads as TGTGCCACCAGCAGAGGAACCCGGAGCCGAAGGGAGCTGTTTTTT.

This clone was recorded only once. This chain uses TRBV5-1 with TRBJ2-1, with 10 bases that match TRBD1. This CDR3 is built from 15 residues. V shed 4 bases and J 4 bases; nucleotides not matched to a gene: 5. Germline CDR1 SGHRS, CDR2 YFSETQ. In nucleotides, the CDR3 is TGCGCCAGCAGCACCGGACAGGGGGTATACAATGAGCAGTTCTTC. Amino acids: CASSTGQGVYNEQFF.

In this sample, this clone turned up a few times. The J gene is TRBJ1-6, the V gene TRBV15; D may be TRBD1 (6 bases). The germline V gene has CDR1 LNHNV and CDR2 YYDKDF (reference sequence). The CDR3 runs to 15 residues. V dropped 5 bases and J dropped 4 bases, with 12 bases sitting between them. This CDR3 is CATSPGQGYNSPLHF. For the CDR3, the DNA is TGTGCCACCAGCCCAGGGCAGGGGTATAATTCACCCCTCCACTTT.

The rearrangement uses TRBV19 and TRBJ1-2; TRBD1 might be the D (6 bases). The germline V gene encodes CDR1 LNHDA and CDR2 SQIVND (reference sequence). The CDR3 totals 14 residues. V was shortened by 7 bases and J by 8 bases, with 20 bases between the two germline ends. The CDR3 is CASNRGPGSGGYTF. CDR3 bases: TGTGCCAGTAACCGGGGGCCAGGGAGTGGCGGCTACACCTTC.

Comments on this clone: Additional DNA sequences in this sample encode the identical CDR3. The chain couples TRBV6-5 to TRBJ1-5; D uncertain. V lost 5 bases to trimming and J lost 0 bases, with 8 bases between them. Germline V gene data show CDR1 as MNHEY and CDR2 as SVGAGI. The CDR3 covers 14 residues. The DNA for the CDR3 is TGTGCCAGCAGTCGCGGAGATAGCAATCAGCCCCAGCATTTT. It codes for CASSRGDSNQPQHF.

This clone has only one observation. The V and J genes are TRBV4-1 and TRBJ2-5; TRBD1 matches at 9 bases. This CDR3 has 16 amino acids. Trimming at V came to 3 bases and at J to 7 bases, leaving 12 bases not matched to a gene. Germline V gene sequence: CDR1 MGHRA, CDR2 YSYEKL. The CDR3, as DNA: TGCGCCAGCAGCCATCCAGACAGGGGGATATCGGGGACCCAGTACTTC. This codes for CASSHPDRGISGTQYF.

The rearrangement uses TRBV4-1 and TRBJ2-1; D uncertain. Germline CDR1 is MGHRA and CDR2 is YSYEKL. V gave up 2 bases and J gave up 10 bases, with 12 bases separating them. CDR3 length: 13 amino acids. CDR3 bases: TGCGCCAGCAGCCAAACTCGGGTGGGAGAGCAGTTCTTC. Its translation is CASSQTRVGEQFF.

The chain links TRBV11-2 to TRBJ1-4; D is uncertain. Germline V CDR1 and CDR2: SGHAT, FQNNGV. V was shortened by 1 base and J by 7 bases, with 13 bases between the two germline ends. The CDR3 is made up of 15 amino acids. The CDR3 bases are TGTGCCAGCAGCTTAGGTGACCGAGAGGGTGAAAAACTGTTTTTT. As protein: CASSLGDREGEKLFF.

The chain employs TRBV19 and TRBJ1-5, with D possibly TRBD1 on 6 matching bases. Per germline, CDR1 LNHDA and CDR2 SQIVND (reference sequence). The V and J ends lost 3 bases and 7 bases respectively, with 13 bases between them. The CDR3 extends over 14 amino acids. The CDR3, as DNA: TGTGCCAGTAGTATCAAGACAGGCGGCCAGCCCCAGCATTTT. Its translation is CASSIKTGGQPQHF.